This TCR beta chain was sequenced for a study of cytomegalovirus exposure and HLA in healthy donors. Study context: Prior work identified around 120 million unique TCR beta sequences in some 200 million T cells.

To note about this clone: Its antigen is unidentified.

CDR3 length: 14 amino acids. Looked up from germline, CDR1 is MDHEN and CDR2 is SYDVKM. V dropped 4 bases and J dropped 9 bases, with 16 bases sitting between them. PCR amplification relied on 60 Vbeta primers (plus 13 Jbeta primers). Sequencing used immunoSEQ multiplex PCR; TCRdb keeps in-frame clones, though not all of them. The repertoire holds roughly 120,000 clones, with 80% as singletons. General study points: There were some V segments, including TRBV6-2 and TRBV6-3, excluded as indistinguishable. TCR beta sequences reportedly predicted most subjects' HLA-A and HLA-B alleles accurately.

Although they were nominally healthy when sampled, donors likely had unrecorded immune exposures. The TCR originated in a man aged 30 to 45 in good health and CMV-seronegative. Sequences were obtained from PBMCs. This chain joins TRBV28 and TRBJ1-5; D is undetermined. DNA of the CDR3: TGTGCCAGCAGTTCTCCCCTGGTAGCACGGCCCCAGCATTTT. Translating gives CASSSPLVARPQHF.